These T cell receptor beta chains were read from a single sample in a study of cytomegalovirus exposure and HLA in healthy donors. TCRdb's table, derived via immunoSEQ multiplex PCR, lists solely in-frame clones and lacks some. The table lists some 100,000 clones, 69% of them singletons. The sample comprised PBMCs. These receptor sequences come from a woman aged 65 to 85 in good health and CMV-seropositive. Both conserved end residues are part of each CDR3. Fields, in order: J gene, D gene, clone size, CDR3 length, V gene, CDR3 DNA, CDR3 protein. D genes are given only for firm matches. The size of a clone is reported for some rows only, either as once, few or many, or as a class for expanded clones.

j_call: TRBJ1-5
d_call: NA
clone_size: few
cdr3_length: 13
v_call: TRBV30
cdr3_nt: TGTGCCTGGAGCCCTCAGGGGATCGGGCCCCAGCATTTT
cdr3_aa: CAWSPQGIGPQHF

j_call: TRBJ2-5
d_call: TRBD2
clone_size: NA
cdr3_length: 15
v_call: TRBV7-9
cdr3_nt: TGTGCCAGCAGCTTAGGGGGGGGATTTCAAGAGACCCAGTACTTC
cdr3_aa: CASSLGGGFQETQYF

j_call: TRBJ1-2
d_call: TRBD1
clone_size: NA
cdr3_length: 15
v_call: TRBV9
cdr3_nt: TGTGCCAGCAGCACACGGGACAGTACTAACTATGGCTACACCTTC
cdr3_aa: CASSTRDSTNYGYTF

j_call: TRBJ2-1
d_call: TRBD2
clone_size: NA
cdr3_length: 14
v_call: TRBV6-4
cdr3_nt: TGTGCCAGCAGCCCCTTTGGGGGGGACAATGAGCAGTTCTTC
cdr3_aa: CASSPFGGDNEQFF

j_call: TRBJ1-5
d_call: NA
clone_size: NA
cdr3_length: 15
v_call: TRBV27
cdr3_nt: TGTGCCAGCAGTTCATGGGGGGGGCACAATCAGCCCCAGCATTTT
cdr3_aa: CASSSWGGHNQPQHF

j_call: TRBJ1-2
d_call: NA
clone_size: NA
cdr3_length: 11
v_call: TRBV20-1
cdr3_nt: TGCAGTGCCGGGAACATCTATGGCTACACCTTC
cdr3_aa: CSAGNIYGYTF

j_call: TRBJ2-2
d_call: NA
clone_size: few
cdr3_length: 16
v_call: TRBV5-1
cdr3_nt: TGCGCCAGCAGCCTACTAGCTACCGGGAGCACCGGGGAGCTGTTTTTT
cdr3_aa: CASSLLATGSTGELFF

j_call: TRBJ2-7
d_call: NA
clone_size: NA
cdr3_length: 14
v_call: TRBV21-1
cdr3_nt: TGTGCCAGCAGCAACCCGAAAGAGTCATACGAGCAGTACTTC
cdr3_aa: CASSNPKESYEQYF

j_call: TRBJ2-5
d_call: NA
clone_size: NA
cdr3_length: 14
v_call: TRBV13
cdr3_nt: TGTGCCAGCAGCTTAGAACAAGTCGGGGAGACCCAGTACTTC
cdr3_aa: CASSLEQVGETQYF

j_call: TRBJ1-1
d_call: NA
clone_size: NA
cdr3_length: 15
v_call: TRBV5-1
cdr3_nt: TGCGCCAGCAGCTCTCAACAGGGACTGAACACTGAAGCTTTCTTT
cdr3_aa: CASSSQQGLNTEAFF

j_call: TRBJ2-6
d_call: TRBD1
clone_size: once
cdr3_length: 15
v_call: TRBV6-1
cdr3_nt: TGTGCCAGCAGCCCTCAGGGGGCTGGGGCCAACGTCCTGACTTTC
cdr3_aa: CASSPQGAGANVLTF

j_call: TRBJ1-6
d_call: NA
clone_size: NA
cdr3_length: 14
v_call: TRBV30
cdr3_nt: TGTGCCTGGAGCTTCAGACGGGTAGATTCACCCCTCCACTTT
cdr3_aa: CAWSFRRVDSPLHF

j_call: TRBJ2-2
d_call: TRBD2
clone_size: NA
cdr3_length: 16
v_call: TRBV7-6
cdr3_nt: TGTGCCAGCAGCTCCCGGGGGAGGGAGTTGACCGGGGAGCTGTTTTTT
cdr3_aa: CASSSRGRELTGELFF

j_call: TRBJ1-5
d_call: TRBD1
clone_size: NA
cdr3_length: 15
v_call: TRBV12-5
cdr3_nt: TGTGCTAGTGGTGCTGGGACAGGGGCCCTTGAGCCCCAGCATTTT
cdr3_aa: CASGAGTGALEPQHF

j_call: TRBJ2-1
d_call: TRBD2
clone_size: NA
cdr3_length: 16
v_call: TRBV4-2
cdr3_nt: TGTGCCAGCAGCGGCTCGACTAGCGGGGACGACAATGAGCAGTTCTTC
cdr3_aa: CASSGSTSGDDNEQFF

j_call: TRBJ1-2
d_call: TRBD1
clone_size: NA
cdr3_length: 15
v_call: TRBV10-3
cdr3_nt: TGTGCCATCAGTGAGCCCTCAGGGGGGAAGTATGGCTACACCTTC
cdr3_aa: CAISEPSGGKYGYTF

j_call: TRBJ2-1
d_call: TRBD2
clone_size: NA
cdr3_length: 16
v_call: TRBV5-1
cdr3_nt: TGCGCCAGCAGCTTGCTCCTAGCGGGGGGGCCCAATGAGCAGTTCTTC
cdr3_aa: CASSLLLAGGPNEQFF

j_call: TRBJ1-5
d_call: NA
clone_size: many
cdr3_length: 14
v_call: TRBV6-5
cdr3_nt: TGTGCCAGCGAAGCAGCTGGGGGGAATCAGCCCCAGCATTTT
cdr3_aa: CASEAAGGNQPQHF

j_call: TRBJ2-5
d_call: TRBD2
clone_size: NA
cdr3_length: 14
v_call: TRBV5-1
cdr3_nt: TGCGCCAGCAGCAGCGGGGGGGCGGGGGAGACCCAGTACTTC
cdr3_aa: CASSSGGAGETQYF

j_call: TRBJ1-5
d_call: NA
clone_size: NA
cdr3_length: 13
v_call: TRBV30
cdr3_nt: TGTGCCTCACAATTGGGGGGGGGTCAGCCCCAGCATTTT
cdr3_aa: CASQLGGGQPQHF

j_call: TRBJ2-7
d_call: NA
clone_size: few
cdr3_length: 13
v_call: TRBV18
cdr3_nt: TGTGCCAGCTCACCGACAGAGTCCAACGAGCAGTACTTC
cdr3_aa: CASSPTESNEQYF

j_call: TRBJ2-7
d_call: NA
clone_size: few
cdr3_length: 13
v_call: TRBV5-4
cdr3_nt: TGTGCCAGCAGCTTGGCAGGGATCGACGAGCAGTACTTC
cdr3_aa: CASSLAGIDEQYF

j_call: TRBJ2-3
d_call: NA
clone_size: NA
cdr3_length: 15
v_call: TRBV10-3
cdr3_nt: TGTGCCATCAGACCCAGCGGACCCAGCACAGATACGCAGTATTTT
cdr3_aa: CAIRPSGPSTDTQYF

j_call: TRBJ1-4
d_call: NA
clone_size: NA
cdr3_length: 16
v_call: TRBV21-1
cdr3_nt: TGTGCCAGCAGCTACTCCGGGACAGAGCATAATGAAAAACTGTTTTTT
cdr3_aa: CASSYSGTEHNEKLFF

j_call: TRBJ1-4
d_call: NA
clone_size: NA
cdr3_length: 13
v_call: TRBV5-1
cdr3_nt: TGCGCCAGCAGCAACCATGGGGGGGAAAAACTGTTTTTT
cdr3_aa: CASSNHGGEKLFF

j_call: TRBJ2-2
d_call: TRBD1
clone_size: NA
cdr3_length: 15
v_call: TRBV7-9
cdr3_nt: TGTGCCAGCAGCCGGGACAGCGCGAACACCGGGGAGCTGTTTTTT
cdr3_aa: CASSRDSANTGELFF

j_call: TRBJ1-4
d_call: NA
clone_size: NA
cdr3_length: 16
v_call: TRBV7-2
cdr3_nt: TGTGCCAGCAGCCAATCCATAGGGGCACCTTTGGTGAAACTGTTTTTT
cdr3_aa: CASSQSIGAPLVKLFF

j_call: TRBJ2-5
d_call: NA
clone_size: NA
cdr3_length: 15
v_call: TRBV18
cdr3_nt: TGTGCCAGCTCACCCGGTGGAGGGTTCGGCGAGACCCAGTACTTC
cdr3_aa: CASSPGGGFGETQYF

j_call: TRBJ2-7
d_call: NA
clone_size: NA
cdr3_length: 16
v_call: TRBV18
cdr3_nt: TGTGCCAGCTCTCCTCCTAATGCGGGTTCGGGCTACGAGCAGTACTTC
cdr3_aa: CASSPPNAGSGYEQYF

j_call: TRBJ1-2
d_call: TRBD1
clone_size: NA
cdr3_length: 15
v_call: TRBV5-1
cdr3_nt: TGCGCCAGCAGCATCGAGACAGGGCTCGGGGAGGGCTACACCTTC
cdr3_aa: CASSIETGLGEGYTF

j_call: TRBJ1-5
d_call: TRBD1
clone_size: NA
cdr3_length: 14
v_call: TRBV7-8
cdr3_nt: TGTGCCAGCAGCGGCGGGACAGGGAATCAGCCCCAGCATTTT
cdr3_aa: CASSGGTGNQPQHF